Each of the 20 T cell receptor beta chains below was sequenced from the same sample in a study of blood T cell repertoires in COVID-19 (dated by TCRdb to about 2020). Libraries were prepared through the immunoSEQ multiplex PCR assay. This immuneACCESS table, as held by TCRdb, lists in-frame sequences with V and J called but not all clones. Of the missing ones, under half trace to an unresolved V gene in checked studies; the others have no known cause. This sample is represented by a few hundred thousand clones; approximately 82% of them were singletons. Of the sample, around 1.5% is held by the ten largest clones. The specimen was peripheral blood. The receptors were gathered from a woman aged 40 to 55 who had recovered from COVID-19.

The V gene is TRBV4-3, the J gene TRBJ2-3, with 8 bases identical to TRBD2. This CDR3 has 16 amino acids. From germline, CDR1 is LGHNA and CDR2 YSLEER. After removal of 4 bases from V and 10 bases from J, the junction contained 16 bases not matched to a gene. The CDR3 bases are TGCGCCAGCAGCCGAGGACCGGGACTAGAAAATAAGGCGCAGTATTTT. Its translation: CASSRGPGLENKAQYF.

The chain combines TRBV18 with TRBJ1-1, with 8 bases matching TRBD1. The CDR3 consists of 16 residues. Germline assignment: CDR1 KGHSH and CDR2 LQKENI. V lost 6 bases to trimming and J lost 0 bases; unmatched junction nucleotides: 9. DNA of the CDR3: TGTGCCAGCTCGCCGGGACAGGACTACATGAACACTGAAGCTTTCTTT. This encodes CASSPGQDYMNTEAFF.

The chain carries TRBV5-1 and TRBJ1-4; TRBD1 is a possible D gene (6 bases). Trimming removed 3 bases from V and 0 bases from J, with 9 bases in between. CDR1 is SGHRS, CDR2 YFSETQ, per germline. CDR3 length equals 15 residues. CDR3 region: CASSSGQSTNEKLFF. DNA of the CDR3: TGCGCCAGCAGCTCTGGACAGTCAACTAATGAAAAACTGTTTTTT.

The V gene is TRBV7-9, the J gene TRBJ2-4; a possible D gene is TRBD1 (6 bases). V lost 1 base to trimming and J lost 0 bases, with 10 bases between them. Germline-derived CDR1 and CDR2 are SEHNR and FQNEAQ (reference sequence). This CDR3 is 16 amino acids long. The chain's CDR3 is CASSLVQGGAKNIQYF. CDR3 sequence (DNA): TGTGCCAGCAGCTTAGTACAGGGCGGAGCCAAAAACATTCAGTACTTC.

V is TRBV6-2 or TRBV6-3 and J is TRBJ2-1; D remains ambiguous. Trimming took off 7 bases at V and 4 bases at J, with 11 bases between the two ends. The CDR3 totals 13 residues. Germline V gene lookup returns CDR1 MNHEY and CDR2 SVGEGT. The CDR3 nucleotides are TGTGCCAGCACCCCGGGCGAGTACAATGAGCAGTTCTTC. Protein product: CASTPGEYNEQFF.

The rearrangement uses TRBV5-6 and TRBJ1-3, with D perhaps matching TRBD1 (6 bases). V lost 1 base and J lost 7, with 15 bases in between. This CDR3 region has 15 residues. In germline, CDR1 is SGHDT, CDR2 YYEEEE. DNA for the CDR3: TGTGCCAGCAGCTTGATTACGCGGACAGCGAACACCATATATTTT. Translation: CASSLITRTANTIYF.

This chain links TRBV18 with TRBJ1-5; D gene uncertain. Germline CDR1 reads KGHSH; CDR2 reads LQKENI. The length of the CDR3 is 13 residues. The V end lost 3 bases, the J end lost 5 bases, and 8 bases lay between the germline ends. CDR3 sequence: CASSPFGDQPQHF. CDR3 nucleotides: TGTGCCAGCTCACCGTTCGGAGATCAGCCCCAGCATTTT.

This clone was counted a few times. The gene calls are TRBV5-1 and TRBJ1-6, with a tentative D call TRBD1 (5 bases). Trimming cost V 0 bases and J 6 bases, with 10 bases left between them. The CDR3 is 15 amino acids. Germline CDR1 reads SGHRS; CDR2 reads YFSETQ. The DNA of the CDR3 is TGCGCCAGCAGCTTGGTGTCAGGGTCTAATTCACCCCTCCACTTT. Translating gives CASSLVSGSNSPLHF.

The V and J genes are TRBV15 and TRBJ2-2, with D uncertain. The germline CDR1 and CDR2 sequences are LNHNV and YYDKDF (reference sequence). The V gene lost 1 base and the J gene lost 7 bases, with 4 bases spanning the gap. This CDR3 contains 12 residues. CDR3 in DNA: TGTGCCACCAGCAGAGCTATCGGGGAGCTGTTTTTT. It is translated as CATSRAIGELFF.

The chain links TRBV11-3 to TRBJ1-2; weak D call: TRBD1 (5 bases). V was pared by 5 bases and J by 6 bases, with 19 bases between. This CDR3 region has 15 residues. CDR1 and CDR2 (germline): SGHNT, YENEEA. CDR3 nucleotides: TGTGCCAGCAGCCGCCGGGGGGGGATTTCGGATGGCTACACCTTC. Its translation: CASSRRGGISDGYTF. Variable domain in full (rest from reference TRBV11-3 and TRBJ1-2): EAGVVQSPRYKIIEKKQPVAFWCNPISGHNTLYWYLQNLGQGPELLIRYENEEAVDDSQLPKDRFSAERLKGVDSTLKIQPAELGDSAVYLCASSRRGGISDGYTFGSGTRLTVV.

The rearrangement links TRBV7-2 to TRBJ1-1; maybe TRBD1 (5 bases). Trimming cost V 3 bases and J 7 bases, with 6 bases left between them. CDR1 and CDR2 from the germline V gene are SGHTA and FQGNSA. The CDR3 loop spans 11 amino acids. CDR3 sequence: CASSLTDEAFF. CDR3 nucleotide sequence: TGTGCCAGCAGCTTGACAGATGAAGCTTTCTTT.

The chain has TRBV27 and TRBJ1-5; D is possibly TRBD1 (5 bases). Germline CDR1 is MNHEY and CDR2 is SMNVEV (reference sequence). V was trimmed by 3 bases and J by 4 bases, leaving 7 bases between them. The CDR3 spans 13 residues. In nucleotides, the CDR3 is TGTGCCAGCAGTTTCAGGGTGAATCAGCCCCAGCATTTT. Translated: CASSFRVNQPQHF.

This clone was seen only once. V gene TRBV11-3 combines with J gene TRBJ1-1; D ambiguous. The germline V gene encodes CDR1 SGHNT and CDR2 YENEEA. There are 15 residues in the CDR3. With 5 bases removed from V and 1 base from J, the gap between germline ends came to 14 bases. CDR3 sequence: CASSPIGGGNTEAFF. CDR3 nucleotides: TGTGCCAGCAGCCCCATAGGTGGAGGGAACACTGAAGCTTTCTTT.

The chain is built from TRBV19 and TRBJ2-6, with a tentative D call TRBD1 (7 bases). V was cut by 7 bases and J by 2 bases, with 18 bases left in between. The germline V gene encodes CDR1 LNHDA and CDR2 SQIVND (reference sequence). This CDR3 is 17 amino acids long. The CDR3 is CASTPRRGAAGANVLTF. The CDR3 DNA follows: TGTGCCAGTACCCCGCGCAGGGGGGCTGCTGGGGCCAACGTCCTGACTTTC.

Remarks on this clone: Since a much larger clone is just one base distant, this may be a read error. The CDR3 reads CASSFSGNTEAFF. As DNA, the CDR3 is TGTGCCAGCAGCTTTTCAGGGAACACTGAAGCTTTCTTT. This chain joins TRBV9 and TRBJ1-1; D gene uncertain. The V gene lost 4 bases and the J gene lost 1 base, with 8 bases spanning the gap. The CDR3 consists of 13 residues. Germline loops: CDR1 SGDLS, CDR2 YYNGEE.

This clone occurred once. V gene TRBV5-6 combines with J gene TRBJ1-1; perhaps TRBD1 as D (5 bases). This CDR3 comprises 14 residues. The V and J ends lost 7 bases and 1 base respectively, with 14 bases between them. Germline CDR1 SGHDT, CDR2 YYEEEE. CDR3: CASRWGGANTEAFF. The CDR3 DNA reads as TGTGCCAGCCGGTGGGGAGGGGCGAACACTGAAGCTTTCTTT. The full variable domain, completed using reference TRBV5-6 and TRBJ1-1, is DAGVTQSPTHLIKTRGQQVTLRCSPKSGHDTVSWYQQALGQGPQFIFQYYEEEERQRGNFPDRFSGHQFPNYSSELNVNALLLGDSALYLCASRWGGANTEAFFGQGTRLTVV.

The chain has TRBV19 and TRBJ2-3, with 9 nucleotides matching TRBD2. There are 14 residues in the CDR3. Germline lookup yields CDR1 LNHDA and CDR2 SQIVND (reference sequence). The J segment lost 5 bases and the V segment lost 8 bases, leaving 8 bases of the junction unmatched. As DNA, the CDR3 is TGTGCCAGTTGGCGGGGGGGGAATGGAGATACGCAGTATTTT. Protein: CASWRGGNGDTQYF.

This chain joins TRBV7-8 and TRBJ2-5; 10 nucleotides match TRBD1. V dropped 6 bases and J dropped 3; count of bases not matched to a gene: 13. This CDR3 is 17 amino acids long. The germline CDR1 and CDR2 sequences are SGHVS and FQNEAQ. The CDR3 sequence is CASRKAPGTGAEETQYF. CDR3 sequence (DNA): TGTGCCAGCAGAAAAGCTCCCGGGACAGGGGCAGAAGAGACCCAGTACTTC. The full variable domain, with the rest looked up from reference TRBV7-8 and TRBJ2-5, is GAGVSQSPRYKVAKRGQDVALRCDPISGHVSLFWYQQALGQGPEFLTYFQNEAQLDKSGLPSDRFFAERPEGSVSTLKIQRTQQEDSAVYLCASRKAPGTGAEETQYFGPGTRLLVL.

This clone was detected many times. The chain has TRBV7-8 and TRBJ2-7; 8 bases are shared with TRBD2. Germline V lookup: CDR1 SGHVS, CDR2 FQNEAQ. The CDR3 sequence is 12 residues long. V lost 6 bases to trimming and J lost 5 bases; unmatched junction nucleotides: 3. This chain's CDR3 is CASSPGGDEQYF. The CDR3 DNA reads TGTGCCAGCAGTCCCGGGGGGGACGAGCAGTACTTC.

The rearrangement joins TRBV7-2 to TRBJ1-6; 8 bases map to TRBD1. This CDR3 contains 14 residues. With 5 bases clipped from V and 7 bases from J, the junction kept 4 bases outside the gene matches. The germline CDR1 and CDR2 sequences are SGHTA and FQGNSA. The CDR3 is CASSPGGRNSPLHF. As DNA, the CDR3 is TGTGCCAGCAGCCCAGGGGGCCGAAATTCACCCCTCCACTTT. Complete variable domain (other parts from reference TRBV7-2 and TRBJ1-6): GAGVSQSPSNKVTEKGKDVELRCDPISGHTALYWYRQSLGQGLEFLIYFQGNSAPDKSGLPSDRFSAERTGGSVSTLTIQRTQQEDSAVYLCASSPGGRNSPLHFGNGTRLTVT.